Below are 13 T cell receptor beta chains sequenced from a single sample in a study of T cells after yellow fever vaccination. TCRdb called the 5' RACE reads again in MiXCR, with one record for every CDR3 protein. The table shows tens of thousands of distinct CDR3 sequences, with less than 8.5% occurring only once. Sequenced material: CD8+ T cells sorted from PBMCs, taken roughly 46 days after the first yellow fever vaccination. These TCRs come from a man younger than 35 who received the YFV17D yellow fever vaccine.

This clonotype was recorded many times. This chain connects TRBV5-6 to TRBJ1-2; no reliable D call. Germline V lookup: CDR1 SGHDT, CDR2 YYEEEE. V was shortened by 3 bases and J by 8 bases, with 8 bases between the two germline ends. This CDR3 region has 11 residues. The CDR3 DNA follows: TGTGCCAGCAGCTCCGACCGGGGCTACACCTTC. Protein: CASSSDRGYTF.

Within the sample, this clonotype is medium-sized (0.01 to 0.1%). The chain is built from TRBV4-1 and TRBJ2-5; possibly TRBD2 for D (5 bases). The CDR3 spans 16 residues. Germline lookup yields CDR1 MGHRA and CDR2 YSYEKL. The germline V and J ends were trimmed by 1 base and 2 bases, with 14 bases remaining between them. The CDR3 here is CASSQGAGITQETQYF. CDR3 coding DNA: TGCGCCAGCAGCCAAGGCGCCGGGATCACACAAGAGACCCAGTACTTC.

This clonotype was observed at least ten times. This chain uses TRBV5-1 with TRBJ2-1, with TRBD1 matching 7 bases. CDR1 and CDR2 (germline): SGHRS, YFSETQ. The CDR3 consists of 15 residues. The V segment lost 3 bases and the J segment 10 bases; nucleotides outside the gene matches: 13. The CDR3 loop is CASSSAQTGVEEQFF. CDR3 nucleotide sequence: TGCGCCAGCAGCTCTGCCCAAACAGGGGTGGAAGAGCAGTTCTTC.

The rearrangement links TRBV6-2 or TRBV6-3 to TRBJ2-7, with D possibly being TRBD1 (6 bases). The CDR3 extends over 15 amino acids. Per the germline V gene, CDR1 is MNHEY and CDR2 is SVGEGT. V lost 2 bases, J lost 3 bases, and 14 bases lay in between. CDR3 in amino acids: CASSYPPGQNYEQYF. The CDR3 bases are TGTGCCAGCAGTTACCCCCCGGGACAAAACTACGAGCAGTACTTC.

This clonotype has ten or more counts. V usage is TRBV29-1 and J usage is TRBJ2-5, with D unclear. Trimming removed 4 bases from V and 5 bases from J, with 8 bases in between. The CDR3 runs to 11 residues. CDR1 is SQVTM and CDR2 is ANQGSEA in the germline V gene. The CDR3 DNA reads TGCAGCGTTGTAGGTGGGGAGACCCAGTACTTC. It translates to CSVVGGETQYF.

The chain couples TRBV19 to TRBJ1-1, with D unresolved. The CDR3 length is 13 residues. V lost 4 bases and J lost 4, with 10 bases in between. CDR1 is LNHDA, CDR2 SQIVND, per germline (reference sequence). The CDR3 DNA reads as TGTGCCAGTAGTACCGGTGGGAGCACTGAAGCTTTCTTT. It encodes CASSTGGSTEAFF. Full variable domain (remainder filled in from reference TRBV19 and TRBJ1-1): DGGITQSPKYLFRKEGQNVTLSCEQNLNHDAMYWYRQDPGQGLRLIYYSQIVNDFQKGDIAEGYSVSREKKESFPLTVTSAQKNPTAFYLCASSTGGSTEAFFGQGTRLTVV.

This clonotype has ten or more counts. The V call is TRBV6-5, the J call TRBJ2-1; 7 bases are a match to TRBD2. Trimming at V came to 1 base and at J to 9 bases, leaving 0 bases not matched to a gene. The CDR3 extends over 12 amino acids. CDR1 MNHEY and CDR2 SVGAGI come from the germline V gene. CDR3 region: CASSYWGGEQFF. The CDR3 coding sequence is TGTGCCAGCAGTTACTGGGGGGGTGAGCAGTTCTTC.

This clonotype showed up many times. The rearrangement uses TRBV9 and TRBJ1-1; no reliable D call. Trimming removed 4 bases at V and 6 bases at J, with 10 bases between. The CDR3 contains 12 residues. Germline assignment: CDR1 SGDLS and CDR2 YYNGEE. In DNA, the CDR3 is TGTGCCAGCAGCCCCTGGGTCTCTGAAGCTTTCTTT. Protein: CASSPWVSEAFF.

The chain is built from TRBV7-9 and TRBJ1-2; 7 bases are a match to TRBD1. The CDR3 is 13 amino acids. Germline CDR1 and CDR2: SEHNR and FQNEAQ (reference sequence). The J segment lost 4 bases and the V segment lost 5 bases, leaving 4 bases of the junction unmatched. The CDR3 region has the DNA TGTGCCAGCAGCCTGTCAGGGGGCTATGGCTACACCTTC. Amino acids: CASSLSGGYGYTF.

This clonotype was recorded at least ten times. The rearrangement joins TRBV7-9 to TRBJ2-7, with D maybe TRBD2 (6 bases). Germline CDR1 reads SEHNR; CDR2 reads FQNEAQ (reference sequence). Trimming shortened V by 5 bases and J by 6 bases, and 14 bases separated the two germline ends. The CDR3 length is 13 residues. The chain's CDR3 is CASSRPGDSEQYF. The DNA for the CDR3 is TGTGCCAGCAGCCGACCGGGGGATTCCGAGCAGTACTTC. Based on the CDR3 plus reference TRBV7-9 and TRBJ2-7, the full variable domain is DTGVSQNPRHKITKRGQNVTFRCDPISEHNRLYWYRQTLGQGPEFLTYFQNEAQLEKSRLLSDRFSAERPKGSFSTLEIQRTEQGDSAMYLCASSRPGDSEQYFGPGTRLTVT.

The chain is built from TRBV6-2 or TRBV6-3 and TRBJ2-7; D is possibly TRBD2 (6 bases). The CDR3 length is 13 residues. Germline assignment: CDR1 MNHEY and CDR2 SVGEGT. The V end was cut by 6 bases, the J end by 5 bases, with 14 bases between. DNA of the CDR3: TGTGCCAGCAGCCGCCCCCGGAGGGACGAGCAGTACGTC. Protein product: CASSRPRRDEQYV.

This clonotype was observed a few times. At one end the junction does not follow the germline gene, possibly because of a read error. The genes are TRBV7-7 and TRBJ2-1; 9 nucleotides align to TRBD1. Germline V CDR1 and CDR2: SSHAT, FNYEAQ (reference sequence). The CDR3 has 16 residues. Here the CDR3 reads CASSLGDRASYNEQFF. CDR3 sequence (DNA): TGTGCTAGCAGCTTAGGGGACAGGGCCTCCTACAATGAGCAGTTCTTC.

This clonotype appeared many times. The V gene is TRBV7-9, the J gene TRBJ2-5; D is unresolved. Germline V gene sequence: CDR1 SEHNR, CDR2 FQNEAQ (reference sequence). V dropped 4 bases and J dropped 3 bases, with 9 bases sitting between them. This CDR3 region has 13 residues. The CDR3 nucleotides read TGTGCCAGCAGCTCAACAGAGGAAGAGACCCAGTACTTC. Its translation: CASSSTEEETQYF.